Detailed here is one T cell receptor beta chain. In the original analysis: By means of reference gene primer amplification, nucleated cell counts were estimated. TCRdb's table, derived via immunoSEQ multiplex PCR, lists solely in-frame clones and lacks some. D and trimming were read from the DNA, whereas the V and J calls and clone size are those reported in that table. The data hold some 220,000 clones, with approximately 85% observed a single time. This specimen comes from a study of blood T cell repertoires in COVID-19. The overall study: Italy, Spain and the United States were the sources of the convalescent and acute COVID-19 samples. T cells, B-cell-depleted T cells, or PBMCs provided the cDNA or gDNA that served as material.

Trimming at V came to 9 bases and at J to 7 bases, leaving 10 bases not matched to a gene. The CDR3 contains 13 residues. Per the germline V gene, CDR1 is MDHEN and CDR2 is SYDVKM. Seattle patients were enrolled during active infection and followed longitudinally. This receptor was identified in a middle-aged man with COVID-19, enrolled during active disease. This chain uses TRBV28 with TRBJ1-2, with 8 nucleotides matching TRBD1. The sequenced sample was peripheral blood. CDR3 nucleotide sequence: TGTGCCAGTACCGATCAGGGGGCGCCTGGCTACACCTTC. As protein: CASTDQGAPGYTF.